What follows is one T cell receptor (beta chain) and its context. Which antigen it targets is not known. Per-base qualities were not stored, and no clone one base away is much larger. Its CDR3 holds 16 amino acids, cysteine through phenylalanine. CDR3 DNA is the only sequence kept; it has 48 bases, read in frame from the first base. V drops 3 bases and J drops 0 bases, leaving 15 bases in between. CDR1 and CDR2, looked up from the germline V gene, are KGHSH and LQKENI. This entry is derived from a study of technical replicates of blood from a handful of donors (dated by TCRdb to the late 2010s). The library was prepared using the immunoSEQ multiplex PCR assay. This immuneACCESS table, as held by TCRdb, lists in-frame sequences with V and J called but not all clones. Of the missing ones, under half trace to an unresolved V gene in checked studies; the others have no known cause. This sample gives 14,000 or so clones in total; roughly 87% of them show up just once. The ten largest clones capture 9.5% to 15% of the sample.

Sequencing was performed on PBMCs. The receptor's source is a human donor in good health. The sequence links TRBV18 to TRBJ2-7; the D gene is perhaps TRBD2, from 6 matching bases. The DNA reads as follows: TGTGCCAGCTCACCTCTTCTTGGGACTGACTCCTACGAGCAGTACTTC. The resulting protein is CASSPLLGTDSYEQYF.